One and the same sample provided the 14 T cell receptor beta chains below, sequenced in a study of T cells expressing NK-cell markers (TCRdb year 2020). Receptor amplification or capture employed 5' RACE. Sequencing used an Illumina HiSeq 2000. TCRdb reprocessed the reads; each CDR3 protein sequence makes one entry, and DNA is unavailable. The sample's table lists a count of about 460,000 distinct CDR3 sequences. The ten top clones hold about 1.5% of the sample. Material for sequencing was blood T cells: a sorted CD56 or NKG2C T cell subset, CD4+ or CD8+ T cells, or bulk PBMC T cells (not recorded which). The source of these receptors is a woman aged 45 to 65 in good health. Donor details come from another sample of the same person, matched by shared clones.

The CDR3 protein is CASSRLAGAGTQYF. This sequence joins TRBV7-2 and TRBJ2-5; the D call from TCRdb, TRBD2, cannot be confirmed without DNA. This CDR3 has 14 amino acids. Germline-derived CDR1 and CDR2 are SGHTA and FQGNSA. Full variable domain (missing parts from reference TRBV7-2 and TRBJ2-5): GAGVSQSPSNKVTEKGKDVELRCDPISGHTALYWYRQSLGQGLEFLIYFQGNSAPDKSGLPSDRFSAERTGGSVSTLTIQRTQQEDSAVYLCASSRLAGAGTQYFGPGTRLLVL.

The CDR3 loop reads CASGRLAGAYNEQFF. The chain is built from TRBV7-6 and TRBJ2-1; lacking DNA, the TRBD2 call made by TCRdb goes unchecked. Germline CDR1 is SGHVS and CDR2 is FNYEAQ. The length of the CDR3 is 15 residues.

The rearrangement joins TRBV19 to TRBJ2-3; TCRdb gives TRBD1 as the D gene, but with no DNA this cannot be confirmed. Germline V gene data show CDR1 as LNHDA and CDR2 as SQIVND (reference sequence). The CDR3 spans 15 residues. The CDR3 spells CASSIVGQGARTQYF.

The chain recombines TRBV27 with TRBJ2-2; there is no DNA to check the TCRdb D call of TRBD2. This CDR3 is built from 20 residues. Germline CDR1 and CDR2: MNHEY and SMNVEV (reference sequence). CDR3 sequence reads: CASSLSWTSPPTDTTGELFF.

The rearrangement uses TRBV11-2 and TRBJ1-4; TCRdb lists TRBD1, though no DNA is available to test this call. Germline V gene sequence: CDR1 SGHAT, CDR2 FQNNGV. This CDR3 has 15 residues. This CDR3 reads CASSLQGSGLEKLFF.

CDR3 amino acids: CAWSVISNEQFF. The rearrangement links TRBV30 to TRBJ2-1. CDR3 length equals 12 residues. Germline V CDR1 and CDR2: GTSNPN, SVGIG (reference sequence).

The V and J genes are TRBV12-3 or TRBV12-4 and TRBJ2-1; the D gene TCRdb calls, TRBD2, cannot be checked with no DNA. This CDR3 has 14 residues. CDR3 amino acids: CASSSLAGFNEQFF.

The rearrangement links TRBV24-1 to TRBJ2-3. Germline V gives CDR1 KGHDR, CDR2 SFDVKD. The CDR3 is 12 amino acids. The CDR3 is CATSEGTDTQYF.

The rearrangement joins TRBV7-3 to TRBJ2-3. Germline V CDR1 and CDR2: SGHTA, FQGTGA. The CDR3 runs 14 residues. The CDR3 loop reads CASSLTTTTDTQYF.

The J gene is TRBJ1-5, the V gene TRBV10-3; TCRdb's D gene call, TRBD1, goes unchecked for lack of DNA. The V gene's germline CDR1 is ENHRY and CDR2 SYGVKD. The CDR3 runs to 15 residues. The CDR3 spells CAISTGTGLGQPQHF.

CDR3 amino acids: CSARAGQAPNTEAFF. The V and J genes are TRBV20-1 and TRBJ1-1; the D gene TCRdb calls, TRBD1, cannot be checked with no DNA. The CDR3 length is 15 residues. Per the germline V gene, CDR1 is DFQATT and CDR2 is SNEGSKA (reference sequence).

This rearrangement joins TRBV7-2 to TRBJ2-1; no DNA is available, so the TRBD2 call from TCRdb remains unchecked. From germline, CDR1 is SGHTA and CDR2 FQGNSA. The length of the CDR3 is 14 residues. The CDR3 here is CASSSSGRDNEQFF.

The V gene is TRBV7-9, the J gene TRBJ2-7; with no DNA, the TCRdb D assignment of TRBD2 cannot be verified. The germline V gene has CDR1 SEHNR and CDR2 FQNEAQ (reference sequence). The CDR3 length is 15 residues. CDR3 region: CASSLGSSSSYEQYF.

This chain joins TRBV5-1 and TRBJ2-7; TCRdb's D call, TRBD1, is unchecked because there is no DNA. The CDR3 length is 14 residues. Looked up from germline, CDR1 is SGHRS and CDR2 is YFSETQ. The CDR3 sequence: CASNPSLGGYEQYF.